The 16 T cell receptor beta chains in this list originate from one sample, sequenced in a study of blood T cell repertoires in COVID-19. TCRdb's copy holds only in-frame clones and misses some; the assay was immunoSEQ multiplex PCR. The data hold more than 90,000 clones, with 72% observed a single time. The sample taken for sequencing was peripheral blood. Receptor source: a woman in her sixties or seventies in a cohort sampled during active or convalescent COVID-19.

This chain links TRBV5-1 with TRBJ1-5; D gene ambiguous. The V and J ends lost 5 bases and 8 bases respectively, with 8 bases between them. This CDR3 has 11 amino acids. Germline V gene lookup returns CDR1 SGHRS and CDR2 YFSETQ. CDR3 bases: TGCGCCAGCAGGTTCAGCGAGCCCCAGCATTTT. Protein sequence: CASRFSEPQHF.

The chain combines TRBV6-1 with TRBJ1-5, with D unclear. V was trimmed by 3 bases and J by 1 base, leaving 10 bases between them. This CDR3 contains 15 residues. The germline CDR1 and CDR2 sequences are MNHNS and SASEGT. The CDR3 protein is CASSDAGLSNQPQHF. Here the CDR3 DNA reads TGTGCCAGCAGTGATGCGGGTCTGAGCAATCAGCCCCAGCATTTT.

This rearrangement joins TRBV15 to TRBJ1-6; 10 bases line up with TRBD1. This CDR3 is 19 amino acids long. The junction had 11 bases not matched to a gene; V was cut back by 0 bases and J by 6 bases. CDR1 LNHNV and CDR2 YYDKDF come from the germline V gene (reference sequence). In DNA, the CDR3 is TGTGCCACCAGCAGAGATTTCGGGACAGGGGTCCTTTCTAATTCACCCCTCCACTTT. It translates to CATSRDFGTGVLSNSPLHF.

This clone was counted ten times or more. The rearrangement uses TRBV9 and TRBJ2-7; 9 nucleotides align to TRBD1. The V gene's germline CDR1 is SGDLS and CDR2 YYNGEE. The CDR3 loop spans 15 amino acids. Losses at the gene ends were 3 bases for V and 2 bases for J; bases not matched to a gene: 6. The CDR3, as DNA: TGTGCCAGCAGCGCCGGGACAGGGTCAACCTACGAGCAGTACTTC. It specifies CASSAGTGSTYEQYF.

This clone was recorded only once. The chain joins TRBV6-5 to TRBJ1-6, with D unresolved. The germline gives CDR1 MNHEY, CDR2 SVGAGI. The CDR3 is made up of 15 amino acids. V shed 0 bases and J shed 10 bases, with 13 bases lying between them. The CDR3 is CASSYSARGGSPLHF. The DNA for the CDR3 is TGTGCCAGCAGTTACTCGGCCCGGGGAGGGTCACCCCTCCACTTT.

The rearrangement uses TRBV28 and TRBJ2-5; TRBD2 agrees at 12 bases. The junction had 15 bases not matched to a gene; V was cut back by 5 bases and J by 5 bases. CDR1 is MDHEN and CDR2 is SYDVKM in the germline V gene. The CDR3 is made up of 18 amino acids. DNA of the CDR3: TGTGCCAGCAGTCCACCCCGCCGGACTAGCGGGGTTCGGGAGACCCAGTACTTC. Translating gives CASSPPRRTSGVRETQYF.

In this sample, this clone turned up a few times. The chain is built from TRBV19 and TRBJ2-5, with D maybe TRBD1 (7 bases). CDR1 LNHDA and CDR2 SQIVND come from the germline V gene (reference sequence). CDR3 size: 14 residues. Trimming left V 7 bases short and J 1 base short, with 13 bases between. The CDR3 spells CASNQGGAQETQYF. The CDR3 nucleotides read TGTGCCAGTAATCAGGGGGGAGCCCAAGAGACCCAGTACTTC.

V gene TRBV25-1 combines with J gene TRBJ2-1; the match to TRBD1 covers 9 bases. CDR1 is MGHDK and CDR2 is SYGVNS in the germline V gene. V shed 3 bases, J shed 3 bases, and the junction held 6 bases outside the gene matches. The CDR3 is 16 residues long. CDR3 amino acids: CASSEIGDRDYNEQFF. CDR3 bases: TGTGCCAGCAGTGAGATAGGGGACAGGGACTACAATGAGCAGTTCTTC.

As to this clone: A read error may account for a junction end that differs from germline. The gene calls are TRBV9 and TRBJ1-1; D gene unclear. The CDR3 loop spans 11 amino acids. Germline V CDR1 and CDR2: SGDLS, YYNGEE. The CDR3 nucleotides read TGTGCCAGCAGCGGAAGCCGGGTCGCTCAATTT. This codes for CASSGSRVAQF. Looking up the rest from reference TRBV9 and TRBJ1-1 gives the full variable domain: DSGVTQTPKHLITATGQRVTLRCSPRSGDLSVYWYQQSLDQGLQFLIQYYNGEERAKGNILERFSAQQFPDLHSELNLSSLELGDSALYFCASSGSRVAQFGQGTRLTVV.

V gene TRBV12-3 or TRBV12-4 combines with J gene TRBJ2-7; no clear D gene. The CDR3 is 13 residues long. V was shortened by 3 bases and J by 1 base, with 7 bases between the two germline ends. CDR3 bases: TGTGCCAGCAGTTTGTCCAGTTCCTACGAGCAGTACTTC. Encoded protein: CASSLSSSYEQYF.

The CDR3 DNA follows: TGTGCCATCGGTGGCGGGGGCTCCTATAATTCACCCCTCCACTTT. This encodes CAIGGGGSYNSPLHF. This chain uses TRBV10-3 with TRBJ1-6; maybe TRBD1 (5 bases). V gave up 8 bases and J gave up 0 bases, with 11 bases separating them. Germline V gene data show CDR1 as ENHRY and CDR2 as SYGVKD. This CDR3 contains 15 residues.

This chain links TRBV12-3 or TRBV12-4 with TRBJ2-1; the match to TRBD2 covers 12 bases. After removal of 6 bases from V and 6 bases from J, the junction contained 0 bases not matched to a gene. This CDR3 contains 13 residues. This CDR3 reads CASRTSGGNEQFF. In DNA form, the CDR3 reads TGTGCCAGCAGGACTAGCGGGGGCAATGAGCAGTTCTTC.

The genes are TRBV11-2 and TRBJ2-1, with D perhaps TRBD1 (7 bases). Trimming took off 5 bases at V and 4 bases at J, with 21 bases between the two ends. This CDR3 spans 17 amino acids. CDR1 and CDR2 (germline): SGHAT, FQNNGV. For the CDR3, the DNA is TGTGCCAGCAGCCCCCCTGGGGGGACAGACCGTTACAATGAGCAGTTCTTC. It is translated as CASSPPGGTDRYNEQFF.

This clone appeared a single time. The CDR3 DNA reads as TGTGCCACCAGCAGAGATGTGTCCAGGGAGACCCAGTACTTC. This translates into CATSRDVSRETQYF. This chain uses TRBV15 with TRBJ2-5; D call uncertain. Germline V gene lookup returns CDR1 LNHNV and CDR2 YYDKDF (reference sequence). There are 14 residues in the CDR3. Trimming took 0 bases from V and 5 from J, leaving 10 bases between them. The complete variable domain, with remaining parts taken from reference TRBV15 and TRBJ2-5, reads DAMVIQNPRYQVTQFGKPVTLSCSQTLNHNVMYWYQQKSSQAPKLLFHYYDKDFNNEADTPDNFQSRRPNTSFCFLDIRSPGLGDTAMYLCATSRDVSRETQYFGPGTRLLVL.

This chain links TRBV5-1 with TRBJ2-1, with 7 bases lining up with TRBD2. This CDR3 has 14 residues. V was clipped by 4 bases and J by 7 bases; unmatched bases: 8. Germline CDR1 is SGHRS and CDR2 is YFSETQ. CDR3: CASSAPGGRNEQFF. The CDR3 DNA sequence: TGCGCCAGCAGCGCCCCGGGGGGACGGAATGAGCAGTTCTTC.

The chain is built from TRBV7-2 and TRBJ2-7, with TRBD1 matching 7 bases. CDR1 SGHTA and CDR2 FQGNSA come from the germline V gene. There are 15 residues in the CDR3. Trimming removed 4 bases from V and 4 bases from J; junction bases left unmatched: 10. The CDR3: CASSSTGTIPYEQYF. The CDR3 DNA follows: TGTGCCAGCAGCTCGACAGGGACGATTCCTTACGAGCAGTACTTC. The full variable domain, its missing parts supplied by reference TRBV7-2 and TRBJ2-7, is GAGVSQSPSNKVTEKGKDVELRCDPISGHTALYWYRQSLGQGLEFLIYFQGNSAPDKSGLPSDRFSAERTGGSVSTLTIQRTQQEDSAVYLCASSSTGTIPYEQYFGPGTRLTVT.